This T cell receptor (beta chain) was sequenced during a study of blood T cell repertoires in COVID-19. This clone has at least ten counts. Using immunoSEQ multiplex PCR, the repertoire was profiled, and TCRdb retains in-frame clones only, with some absent. The sample contains 70,000 to 95,000 clones, nearly 95% of which appear only once. The V gene end was trimmed by 5 bases and the J gene end by 5 bases; junction bases not matched to a gene: 10. CDR1 SGHTA and CDR2 FQGNSA come from the germline V gene. This CDR3 is 16 amino acids long. The sequence came from a human donor with active COVID-19. The donor label of this sample is uncertain. The V gene is TRBV7-2, the J gene TRBJ2-2; 8 nucleotides line up with TRBD1. The sequenced material came from peripheral blood. CDR3 amino acids: CASSVNPGGYTGELFF. CDR3 nucleotide sequence: TGTGCCAGCAGCGTTAATCCAGGGGGCTATACCGGGGAGCTGTTTTTT.